This T cell receptor (beta chain) was recovered during a study of tumor-infiltrating lymphocytes in oesophageal squamous cell carcinoma. TCRdb fed the PCR reads into MiXCR, producing one record per CDR3 protein. The repertoire has over 9,500 distinct CDR3 sequences, roughly 54% of them found once; the top ten carry under 30%. There are a few counts of this clonotype. V lost 0 bases, J lost 5 bases, and 8 bases stayed unmatched. CDR3 size: 16 residues. Germline CDR1 and CDR2: SGHTA and FQGTGA. The chain has TRBV7-3 and TRBJ2-5; 8 nucleotides agree with TRBD2. Sequenced sample: esophageal tumor tissue. This clonotype originated in a male donor with esophageal squamous cell carcinoma. CDR3 sequence: CASSLTSGLASETQYF. In nucleotides, the CDR3 is TGTGCCAGCAGCTTAACTTCCGGACTAGCTAGCGAGACCCAGTACTTC.